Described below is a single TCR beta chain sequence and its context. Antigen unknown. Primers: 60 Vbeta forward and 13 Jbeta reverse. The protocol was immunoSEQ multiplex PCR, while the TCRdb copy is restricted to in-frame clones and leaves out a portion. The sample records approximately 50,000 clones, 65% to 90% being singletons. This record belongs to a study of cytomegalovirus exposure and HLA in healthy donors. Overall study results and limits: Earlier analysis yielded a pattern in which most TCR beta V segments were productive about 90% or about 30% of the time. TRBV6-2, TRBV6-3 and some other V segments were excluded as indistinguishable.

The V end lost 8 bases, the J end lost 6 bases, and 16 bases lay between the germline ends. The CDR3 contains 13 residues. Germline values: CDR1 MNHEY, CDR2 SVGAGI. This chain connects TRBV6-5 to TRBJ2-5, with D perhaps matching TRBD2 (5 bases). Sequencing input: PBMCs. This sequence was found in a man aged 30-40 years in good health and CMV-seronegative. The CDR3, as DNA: TGTGCCAGCGGACCTTCGGGATGGCAGACCCAGTACTTC. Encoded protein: CASGPSGWQTQYF.